This T cell receptor beta chain was recovered during a study of cytomegalovirus exposure and HLA in healthy donors. Primers included in the PCR were 60 Vbeta and 13 Jbeta primers. In the authors' workflow: Later reanalysis found approximately 80 million unique TCR beta chains, about 11 million of them shared. Assay: immunoSEQ multiplex PCR; the TCRdb copy retains only in-frame clones and omits some. That table gives V, J and clone size, and the DNA gave D and trimming. The sample carries 130,000 or so clones, more than 60% recorded once. The sample consisted of PBMCs. The TCR sequence derives from a female donor in good health and CMV-seronegative.

This CDR3 reads CASSLGAGDYSREQYF. DNA of the CDR3: TGTGCCAGCAGCCTCGGGGCGGGAGATTATTCGCGCGAGCAGTACTTC. This chain uses TRBV5-4 with TRBJ2-7; TRBD2 aligns across 7 bases. This CDR3 has 16 residues. From germline, CDR1 is SGHNT and CDR2 YYREEE (reference sequence). Trimming removed 4 bases from V and 6 bases from J; junction bases left unmatched: 16.